Listed below are T cell receptor beta chains from one sample, sequenced in a study of blood T cell repertoires in COVID-19. Profiled with immunoSEQ multiplex PCR; TCRdb holds only in-frame clones, not every one. The sample contains 200,000 to 250,000 clones, under 90% of which appear only once. Sample: peripheral blood. These receptors were obtained from a man aged 80 or over with acute or convalescent COVID-19. Each CDR3 is given with its conserved first and last residue. D genes are given only for firm matches. Only part of the rows carry a size: once, few, many, or a class if the clone is expanded.

abundance	d_gene	v_gene	j_gene	CDR3aa	CDR3nt
few	TRBD2	TRBV6-1	TRBJ2-1	CASSGRGLAGRNEQFF	TGTGCCAGCAGTGGACGGGGACTAGCGGGAAGGAATGAGCAGTTCTTC
-	-	TRBV27	TRBJ2-1	CASSFGTQPYNEQFF	TGTGCCAGCAGTTTTGGGACACAACCCTACAATGAGCAGTTCTTC
-	TRBD1	TRBV28	TRBJ1-4	CASSLSTGGIEKLFF	TGTGCCAGCAGTTTATCGACAGGGGGTATTGAAAAACTGTTTTTT
-	-	TRBV21-1	TRBJ2-4	CASRREGRAKNIQYF	TGTGCCAGCAGACGGGAGGGCCGGGCCAAAAACATTCAGTACTTC
-	TRBD1	TRBV4-1	TRBJ2-1	CASSQADRGSYNEQFF	TGCGCCAGCAGCCAAGCGGACAGGGGTTCCTACAATGAGCAGTTCTTC
-	-	TRBV7-6	TRBJ2-3	CASSLGQKHTDTQYF	TGTGCCAGCAGCTTAGGACAGAAACACACAGATACGCAGTATTTT
-	TRBD1	TRBV19	TRBJ1-1	CASTRRGRVTEAFF	TGTGCCAGTACCCGCAGGGGGCGCGTCACTGAAGCTTTCTTT
-	-	TRBV9	TRBJ1-3	CASSVGGAGSSGNTIYF	TGTGCCAGCAGCGTAGGAGGGGCGGGAAGCTCTGGAAACACCATATATTTT
-	-	TRBV6-6	TRBJ2-1	CASSYRGQGGYNEQFF	TGTGCCAGCAGTTACCGGGGCCAGGGGGGCTACAATGAGCAGTTCTTC
-	TRBD2	TRBV27	TRBJ2-1	CASSLTSVTYNEQFF	TGTGCCAGCAGTCTTACTAGCGTAACCTACAATGAGCAGTTCTTC
-	-	TRBV7-2	TRBJ2-1	CASSLISRGAYNEQFF	TGTGCCAGCAGCTTAATTAGTAGAGGAGCCTACAATGAGCAGTTCTTC
-	TRBD1	TRBV29-1	TRBJ1-2	CSAGTGGYYGYTF	TGCAGCGCCGGGACAGGGGGCTACTATGGCTACACCTTC
-	TRBD2	TRBV30	TRBJ2-1	CAWSGLAGHEQFF	TGTGCCTGGAGTGGACTAGCGGGACATGAGCAGTTCTTC
few	-	TRBV19	TRBJ2-1	CASSPRLRAYNEQFF	TGTGCCAGTAGCCCTCGCCTGCGAGCCTACAATGAGCAGTTCTTC
-	TRBD1	TRBV29-1	TRBJ1-2	CSAGQGYGYTF	TGCAGCGCCGGACAGGGCTATGGCTACACCTTC
-	TRBD2	TRBV5-6	TRBJ2-2	CASSLAASGRDGELFF	TGTGCCAGCAGCTTGGCGGCTAGCGGGAGGGACGGGGAGCTGTTTTTT
-	-	TRBV18	TRBJ2-2	CASSPVQGTGELFF	TGTGCCAGCTCACCAGTACAGGGCACCGGGGAGCTGTTTTTT
-	TRBD2	TRBV6-2/TRBV6-3	TRBJ2-1	CASSSRRTSGIQQFF	TGTGCCAGCAGTTCTCGACGGACTAGCGGGATTCAGCAGTTCTTC
-	-	TRBV6-5	TRBJ1-1	CASNMGAGNTEAFF	TGTGCCAGCAACATGGGGGCGGGGAACACTGAAGCTTTCTTT
-	-	TRBV29-1	TRBJ1-2	CSVEESYYGYTF	TGCAGCGTTGAAGAGAGTTACTATGGCTACACCTTC
once	-	TRBV14	TRBJ2-3	CASSPSLDTQYF	TGTGCCAGCAGCCCCTCTTTAGATACGCAGTATTTT
-	-	TRBV9	TRBJ1-5	CASSKGGWDSNQPQHF	TGTGCCAGCAGCAAAGGAGGGTGGGATAGCAATCAGCCCCAGCATTTT
-	TRBD2	TRBV19	TRBJ2-7	CASSTPGGGNEQYF	TGTGCCAGTAGTACTCCCGGGGGGGGTAACGAGCAGTACTTC
-	TRBD1	TRBV30	TRBJ2-2	CAWSVLGQGGGELFF	TGTGCCTGGAGTGTACTGGGACAGGGGGGCGGGGAGCTGTTTTTT
-	TRBD2	TRBV24-1	TRBJ2-1	CATGGGILGNEQFF	TGTGCCACTGGGGGGGGTATCTTGGGCAATGAGCAGTTCTTC
-	-	TRBV12-3/TRBV12-4	TRBJ1-5	CASSLEAGEPQHF	TGTGCCAGCAGTTTGGAGGCCGGGGAGCCCCAGCATTTT
once	TRBD2	TRBV19	TRBJ2-7	CASRAGVQEDEQYF	TGTGCCAGTAGGGCGGGGGTCCAGGAGGACGAGCAGTACTTC
-	TRBD2	TRBV19	TRBJ2-5	CASSIGLAGAETQYF	TGTGCCAGTAGTATAGGACTAGCGGGAGCAGAGACCCAGTACTTC
-	-	TRBV28	TRBJ2-3	CASSQGSSDTQYF	TGTGCCAGCAGTCAGGGGTCCTCTGATACGCAGTATTTT
-	TRBD1	TRBV18	TRBJ2-1	CASSPSPGTGDGSYNEQFF	TGTGCCAGCTCACCAAGTCCCGGGACAGGGGACGGCTCCTACAATGAGCAGTTCTTC
-	TRBD1	TRBV24-1	TRBJ1-1	CATSDFGDRGKAFF	TGTGCCACCAGTGATTTTGGGGACAGGGGAAAGGCTTTCTTT
-	TRBD1	TRBV28	TRBJ2-2	CASSPAGTANTGELFF	TGTGCCAGCAGTCCAGCTGGGACAGCTAACACCGGGGAGCTGTTTTTT
few	TRBD1	TRBV19	TRBJ1-6	CASSIGGQGTSPLHF	TGTGCCAGTAGTATAGGCGGACAGGGGACTTCACCCCTCCACTTT
-	-	TRBV7-9	TRBJ1-3	CASSLQKTGSGNTIYF	TGTGCCAGCAGCTTACAAAAGACAGGCTCTGGAAACACCATATATTTT
few	TRBD1	TRBV7-8	TRBJ1-1	CASSKRDRVNTEAFF	TGTGCCAGCAGCAAAAGGGACAGGGTGAACACTGAAGCTTTCTTT
-	TRBD1	TRBV24-1	TRBJ2-5	CATSDGSTGRETQYF	TGTGCCACCAGTGATGGGTCGACAGGGCGAGAGACCCAGTACTTC
-	TRBD2	TRBV7-3	TRBJ2-5	CASSALGGRETQYF	TGTGCCAGCAGCGCTTTGGGAGGGCGAGAGACCCAGTACTTC
-	TRBD2	TRBV27	TRBJ2-3	CASRNGLAGTDTQYF	TGTGCCAGCAGGAACGGACTAGCGGGAACAGATACGCAGTATTTT
-	TRBD1	TRBV28	TRBJ2-7	CASSFYRGSYEQYF	TGTGCCAGCAGTTTTTACAGGGGCTCCTACGAGCAGTACTTC
once	-	TRBV19	TRBJ1-4	CASARTVNEKLFF	TGTGCCAGCGCTCGGACAGTTAATGAAAAACTGTTTTTT
-	-	TRBV5-1	TRBJ2-3	CASSGETDTQYF	TGCGCCAGCAGCGGAGAAACAGATACGCAGTATTTT
-	-	TRBV9	TRBJ2-5	CASSVTGQETQYF	TGTGCCAGCAGCGTAACAGGGCAAGAGACCCAGTACTTC
-	TRBD1	TRBV5-1	TRBJ2-5	CASSLGQGPGETQYF	TGCGCCAGCAGCCTCGGACAGGGGCCGGGGGAGACCCAGTACTTC